One TCR beta chain is described in this entry. The germline V gene encodes CDR1 MNHEY and CDR2 SMNVEV (reference sequence). The CDR3 is made up of 15 amino acids. V lost 4 bases, J lost 5 bases, and 5 bases stayed unmatched. Data came from immunoSEQ multiplex PCR; TCRdb stores just in-frame clones and leaves some out. This sample yields 140,000 to 150,000 clones, of which under 95% are seen a single time; approximately 2.1% belongs to the top ten. This sample is drawn from a study of T cell responses to AZD1222 COVID-19 vaccine. The gene calls are TRBV27 and TRBJ2-5; 12 bases align to TRBD1. This sequence was found in an adult in good health. The sequenced sample was peripheral blood, obtained on day 0 of AZD1222 vaccination. The CDR3: CASSWGDRGPETQYF. The DNA for the CDR3 is TGTGCCAGCAGTTGGGGGGACAGGGGGCCGGAGACCCAGTACTTC.